Below, 9 T cell receptor beta chains from the same sample are listed, as sequenced in a study of blood T cell repertoires in COVID-19. Libraries were prepared by immunoSEQ multiplex PCR; TCRdb keeps only in-frame clonotypes and omits some of them. In the table there are more than 300,000 clones, about 83% of which are singletons. The source material was peripheral blood. The receptor source for this set is a woman aged 50 to 60 with acute or convalescent COVID-19.

The gene calls are TRBV6-4 and TRBJ2-3, with 11 bases identical to TRBD2. CDR3 length equals 17 residues. Germline lookup yields CDR1 MRHNA and CDR2 SNTAGT. Germline trimming cut 6 bases from V and 6 bases from J; bases unmatched to any gene: 14. The CDR3 region is CASRNHSGRAWGDTQYF. The DNA for the CDR3 is TGTGCCAGCAGAAACCATAGCGGGAGGGCCTGGGGGGATACGCAGTATTTT.

This clone was seen only once. The rearrangement joins TRBV29-1 to TRBJ2-3; 8 nucleotides line up with TRBD1. The CDR3 contains 15 residues. V lost 8 bases and J lost 0; bases outside the gene matches: 10. Per the germline V gene, CDR1 is SQVTM and CDR2 is ANQGSEA. CDR3 in DNA: TGCAGCATCCCACGGGACAGGCTTAGCACAGATACGCAGTATTTT. Its protein is CSIPRDRLSTDTQYF.

J is TRBJ1-2 and V is TRBV4-2, with TRBD1 matching over 7 bases. The V segment lost 3 bases and the J segment 5 bases; nucleotides outside the gene matches: 9. CDR1 LGHNA and CDR2 YNFKEQ come from the germline V gene. The CDR3 is made up of 15 amino acids. The CDR3 DNA reads TGTGCCAGCAGCCAGCAGACAGGGTCGGGATATGGCTACACCTTC. Translation gives CASSQQTGSGYGYTF.

The chain joins TRBV6-5 to TRBJ1-1; no clear D gene. CDR1 and CDR2 from the germline V gene are MNHEY and SVGAGI. The CDR3 length is 13 residues. V lost 7 bases and J 4 bases, leaving 13 bases between the germline ends. The CDR3: CASTREGSTEAFF. The CDR3 DNA follows: TGTGCCAGCACCCGAGAGGGAAGCACTGAAGCTTTCTTT.

The chain joins TRBV10-2 to TRBJ1-4; D unclear. V lost 2 bases and J 8 bases, leaving 12 bases between the germline ends. This CDR3 has 14 residues. CDR1 and CDR2 (germline): WSHSY, SAAADI. The DNA for the CDR3 is TGCGCCAGCAGTGAGAGCTTGCGAGGAGAAAAACTGTTTTTT. Its translation is CASSESLRGEKLFF.

This chain joins TRBV14 and TRBJ2-7; TRBD1 is a possible D gene (6 bases). This CDR3 has 12 residues. CDR1 and CDR2 (germline): SGHDN, FVKESK. The germline V and J ends were trimmed by 8 bases and 3 bases, with 11 bases remaining between them. Here the CDR3 DNA reads TGTGCCAGCGGACAGTTGGGCTACGAGCAGTACTTC. This codes for CASGQLGYEQYF.

J is TRBJ1-3 and V is TRBV19; D remains ambiguous. Germline values: CDR1 LNHDA, CDR2 SQIVND (reference sequence). Trimming shortened V by 3 bases and J by 0 bases, and 6 bases separated the two germline ends. The CDR3 totals 14 residues. The CDR3 sequence is CASSIQFSGNTIYF. Written as DNA, the CDR3 is TGTGCCAGTAGTATCCAGTTCTCTGGAAACACCATATATTTT.

This chain uses TRBV12-3 or TRBV12-4 with TRBJ1-1; D is unclear. Trimming left V 3 bases short and J 8 bases short, with 7 bases between. This CDR3 region has 11 residues. The CDR3 nucleotides are TGTGCCAGCAGTTTCCGACTGGAAGCTTTCTTT. Protein: CASSFRLEAFF.

The rearrangement uses TRBV2 and TRBJ1-5; D uncertain. CDR3 length: 12 amino acids. V was pared by 7 bases and J by 4 bases, with 8 bases between. Germline loops: CDR1 SNHLY, CDR2 FYNNEI. The CDR3 loop is CASTSGNQPQHF. The CDR3 nucleotides read TGTGCCAGCACTTCGGGGAATCAGCCCCAGCATTTT.